This TCR beta chain was sequenced for a study of cytomegalovirus exposure and HLA in healthy donors. The PCR had 60 Vbeta and 13 Jbeta primers. Assay used: immunoSEQ multiplex PCR; TCRdb lists only in-frame clones, some missing. The table has around 170,000 clones, over 70% seen once. Overall study results and limits: V- and J-gene trimming in TCR beta was tied to a missense DCLRE1C variant by an analysis performed later. Follow-up analysis seemed to connect common viral pathogens with several of the most significant clusters identified.

About this clone: What it recognizes is unknown.

This receptor was taken from a woman in her thirties or forties in good health and CMV-seropositive. The sequenced sample consisted of PBMCs.

The CDR3 DNA is TGTGCCAGCAGCTTGGTTCGGTCAGGGGGTGGTCTGCCAACTGAAGCTTTCTTT. It translates to CASSLVRSGGGLPTEAFF. This sequence joins TRBV5-4 and TRBJ1-1; 7 nucleotides match TRBD1. Germline loops: CDR1 SGHNT, CDR2 YYREEE (reference sequence). The CDR3 is made up of 18 amino acids. J lost 5 bases, V lost 0 bases, and 16 bases had no gene match.